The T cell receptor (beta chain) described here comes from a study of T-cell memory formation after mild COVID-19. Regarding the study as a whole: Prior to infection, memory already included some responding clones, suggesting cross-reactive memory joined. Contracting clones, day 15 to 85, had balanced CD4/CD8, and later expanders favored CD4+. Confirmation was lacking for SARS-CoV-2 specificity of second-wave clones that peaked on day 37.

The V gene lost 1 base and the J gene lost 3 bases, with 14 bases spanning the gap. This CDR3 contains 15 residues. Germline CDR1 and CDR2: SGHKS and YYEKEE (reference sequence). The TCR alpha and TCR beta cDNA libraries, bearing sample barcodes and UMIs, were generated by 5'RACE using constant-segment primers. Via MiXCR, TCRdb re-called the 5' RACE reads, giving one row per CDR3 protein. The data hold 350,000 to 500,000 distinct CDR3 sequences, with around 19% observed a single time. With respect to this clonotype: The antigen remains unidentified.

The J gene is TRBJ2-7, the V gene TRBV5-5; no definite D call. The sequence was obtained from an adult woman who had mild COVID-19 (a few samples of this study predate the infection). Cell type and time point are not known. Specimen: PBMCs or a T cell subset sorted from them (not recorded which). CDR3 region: CASSLIASSYYEQYF. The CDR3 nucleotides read TGTGCCAGCAGCTTGATAGCCTCGAGCTACTACGAGCAGTACTTC.